This T cell receptor beta chain was documented in a study of metastatic and nonmetastatic thyroid tumors. Across the whole study: Malignant and benign thyroid patients had repertoires compared in peripheral blood and tumor or nodule tissue. Study outcomes and limitations: According to reports, the diversity of TCR beta was significantly higher in malignant thyroid tumors than in benign nodules, and this held in both blood and tumor samples.

Trimming shortened V by 4 bases and J by 5 bases, and 11 bases separated the two germline ends. The germline V gene has CDR1 SGHAT and CDR2 FQNNGV. The CDR3 contains 13 residues. This clone was picked up many times. The target antigen is unknown. Every patient was untreated before thyroid surgery. Authors' methods: What underpinned the distant-metastasis classifier for papillary thyroid cancer was the set of CDR3 differences across clinicopathological groups. MiXCR reprocessed the PCR reads for TCRdb. The V and J calls and clone size come from TCRdb's table, not from the authors' own analysis. The repertoire has 43,000 or so clones, around 25% of them found once; the top ten carry about 3.5%.

What was sequenced was blood. The chain has TRBV11-2 and TRBJ2-5; a weak D match, TRBD2 (5 bases). The receptor's source is a male donor with papillary thyroid cancer or a benign thyroid nodule (not recorded which). Some clones in this sample may be carry-over from other donors' samples. The CDR3 sequence is CASSSGLVETQYF. As DNA, the CDR3 is TGTGCCAGCAGCTCTGGACTTGTGGAGACCCAGTACTTC.